A single sample gave rise to the 18 T cell receptor beta chains below, sequenced in a study of shared clonotypes between healthy human individuals. Assay used: immunoSEQ multiplex PCR; TCRdb lists only in-frame clones, some missing. The table records under 2,500,000 clones, 90% to 96% of them present only once. The sample taken for sequencing was naive CD4+ T cells sorted from blood. Subset in this sample: CD45RA+ positively selected. These receptors were obtained from a man younger than 35 in good health.

This clone is a singleton in its sample. CDR3 nucleotides: TGTGCCTGGAGTGGGGGTACTAGCGGGAGGCACTACGAGCAGTACTTC. Translating gives CAWSGGTSGRHYEQYF. The rearrangement joins TRBV30 to TRBJ2-7; TRBD2 agrees at 12 bases. V trimming: 1 base; J trimming: 3 bases; junction bases outside the gene matches: 7. The CDR3 consists of 16 residues. Germline CDR1 reads GTSNPN; CDR2 reads SVGIG (reference sequence).

The V and J genes are TRBV6-6 and TRBJ2-7; 11 bases line up with TRBD1. Per the germline V gene, CDR1 is MNHNY and CDR2 is SVGAGI (reference sequence). The CDR3 is 14 amino acids. Trimming removed 2 bases from V and 6 bases from J; junction bases left unmatched: 3. The CDR3, as DNA: TGTGCCAGCAGTTACGTTGGGACAGGGGGCGAGCAGTACTTC. Its protein product is CASSYVGTGGEQYF.

The chain employs TRBV27 and TRBJ2-1; 13 bases line up with TRBD2. Germline loops: CDR1 MNHEY, CDR2 SMNVEV (reference sequence). Losses at the gene ends were 5 bases for V and 9 bases for J; bases not matched to a gene: 10. The CDR3 length is 16 residues. The CDR3 here is CASSRPGLAGLAEQFF. The CDR3 nucleotides are TGTGCCAGCAGTCGCCCGGGACTAGCGGGATTGGCTGAGCAGTTCTTC.

The rearrangement links TRBV7-9 to TRBJ2-7, with 7 bases lining up with TRBD1. Germline CDR1 reads SEHNR; CDR2 reads FQNEAQ (reference sequence). The CDR3 contains 13 residues. The trim removed 4 bases at V and 4 bases at J, leaving 4 bases unmatched. CDR3 protein: CASSSQGVYEQYF. The CDR3 DNA reads as TGTGCCAGCAGCTCCCAGGGGGTATACGAGCAGTACTTC.

Comments on this clone: Other DNA sequences in this specimen translate into the identical CDR3. The V and J genes are TRBV7-2 and TRBJ2-7; 12 nucleotides match TRBD2. The length of the CDR3 is 15 residues. Trimming cost V 3 bases and J 1 base; bases outside gene matches: 1. Per germline, CDR1 SGHTA and CDR2 FQGNSA. CDR3 amino acids: CASSFGTSGSYEQYF. The CDR3 DNA sequence: TGTGCCAGCAGCTTTGGGACTAGCGGGTCCTACGAGCAGTACTTC. Drawing the rest from reference TRBV7-2 and TRBJ2-7, the complete variable domain is GAGVSQSPSNKVTEKGKDVELRCDPISGHTALYWYRQSLGQGLEFLIYFQGNSAPDKSGLPSDRFSAERTGGSVSTLTIQRTQQEDSAVYLCASSFGTSGSYEQYFGPGTRLTVT.

The chain recombines TRBV6-6 with TRBJ2-7; 8 nucleotides match TRBD1. CDR3 length: 14 residues. CDR1 is MNHNY, CDR2 SVGAGI, per germline (reference sequence). V shed 11 bases, J shed 2 bases, and the junction held 11 bases outside the gene matches. The CDR3 loop reads CAGSGTGNTYEQYF. CDR3 coding DNA: TGTGCCGGCTCCGGGACAGGCAATACCTACGAGCAGTACTTC.

The rearrangement uses TRBV7-2 and TRBJ1-3; D is unclear. CDR1 and CDR2 from the germline V gene are SGHTA and FQGNSA. CDR3 length equals 14 residues. V was trimmed by 1 base and J by 3 bases, leaving 7 bases between them. The CDR3 DNA reads as TGTGCCAGCAGCTTAGTTGGGGTTGGAAACACCATATATTTT. It codes for CASSLVGVGNTIYF.

This clone was seen more than once but under ten times. The rearrangement joins TRBV7-2 to TRBJ2-3; D is uncertain. Germline CDR1 reads SGHTA; CDR2 reads FQGNSA. V was cut by 2 bases and J by 4 bases, with 7 bases left in between. This CDR3 is 13 amino acids long. The CDR3 spells CASSLTYSDTQYF. Written as DNA, the CDR3 is TGTGCCAGCAGCTTAACTTATTCAGATACGCAGTATTTT.

The J gene is TRBJ2-7, the V gene TRBV5-1; TRBD1 or TRBD2 may be the D gene (5 bases each). The germline V and J ends were trimmed by 5 bases and 9 bases, with 24 bases remaining between them. The CDR3 loop spans 15 amino acids. Germline V gene lookup returns CDR1 SGHRS and CDR2 YFSETQ. CDR3 residues: CASSPQPWDPGGQYF. The CDR3 region has the DNA TGCGCCAGCAGTCCACAGCCATGGGACCCTGGAGGGCAGTACTTC. The whole variable domain, remainder taken from reference TRBV5-1 and TRBJ2-7, is KAGVTQTPRYLIKTRGQQVTLSCSPISGHRSVSWYQQTPGQGLQFLFEYFSETQRNKGNFPGRFSGRQFSNSRSEMNVSTLELGDSALYLCASSPQPWDPGGQYFGPGTRLTVT.

This clone showed up just a few times. The chain has TRBV28 and TRBJ1-2; D ambiguous. There are 12 residues in the CDR3. Looked up from germline, CDR1 is MDHEN and CDR2 is SYDVKM. V was pared by 4 bases and J by 1 base, with 4 bases between. The CDR3 region has the DNA TGTGCCAGCAGTTACAGTAACTATGGCTACACCTTC. It is translated as CASSYSNYGYTF.

This clone was counted a single time. V usage is TRBV30 and J usage is TRBJ1-2; TRBD1 matches at 7 bases. V gave up 4 bases and J gave up 4 bases; unmatched junction bases: 6. CDR1 GTSNPN and CDR2 SVGIG come from the germline V gene (reference sequence). The CDR3 spans 13 residues. CDR3 nucleotides: TGTGCCTGGAAGGGGGCCCAGGGCTATGGCTACACCTTC. Its protein product is CAWKGAQGYGYTF.

V is TRBV5-3 and J is TRBJ1-5; TRBD1 might be the D (5 bases). TRBV5-3 is identified as an open reading frame with a role that is uncertain. Between the trimmed V and J ends, which lost 0 bases and 5 bases, there was a span of 9 bases. The CDR3 spans 14 residues. The CDR3 reads CARSLDGGYQPQHF. Here the CDR3 DNA reads TGTGCCAGAAGCTTGGATGGGGGGTATCAGCCCCAGCATTTT.

The chain is built from TRBV4-1 and TRBJ1-1, with 8 bases that match TRBD1. Germline V gives CDR1 MGHRA, CDR2 YSYEKL. This CDR3 contains 13 residues. With V trimmed by 3 bases and J by 6 bases, 3 bases remained unmatched. The chain's CDR3 is CASSQTGVAEAFF. In DNA, the CDR3 is TGCGCCAGCAGCCAGACAGGGGTCGCTGAAGCTTTCTTT.

This clone was found once. The rearrangement joins TRBV10-1 to TRBJ2-1, with TRBD2 as a possible D gene (7 bases). The CDR3 is made up of 15 amino acids. Germline loops: CDR1 WNHNN, CDR2 SYGVQD (reference sequence). Between the trimmed V and J ends, which lost 0 bases and 8 bases, there was a span of 14 bases. The CDR3 region is CASSESAGAGDEQFF. The CDR3 DNA sequence: TGCGCCAGCAGTGAGTCGGCGGGGGCCGGGGATGAGCAGTTCTTC.

V is TRBV5-4 and J is TRBJ1-4; unclear D gene. The germline V gene encodes CDR1 SGHNT and CDR2 YYREEE (reference sequence). V lost 6 bases, J lost 8 bases, and 11 bases lay in between. There are 12 residues in the CDR3. CDR3 sequence reads: CASTGPDEKLFF. DNA of the CDR3: TGTGCCAGCACAGGCCCGGACGAAAAACTGTTTTTT.

V usage is TRBV4-1 and J usage is TRBJ2-2, with 7 bases matching TRBD1. V shed 0 bases and J 0 bases; nucleotides not matched to a gene: 1. Per germline, CDR1 MGHRA and CDR2 YSYEKL. The CDR3 has 16 amino acids. CDR3: CASSQEGQTNTGELFF. DNA of the CDR3: TGCGCCAGCAGCCAAGAGGGACAGACGAACACCGGGGAGCTGTTTTTT.

V gene TRBV5-1 combines with J gene TRBJ2-3; perhaps TRBD2 as D (6 bases). V was cut by 0 bases and J by 8 bases, with 7 bases left in between. Germline V gives CDR1 SGHRS, CDR2 YFSETQ. The CDR3 length is 12 residues. DNA for the CDR3: TGCGCCAGCAGCTTGGAGGGAGGTACGCAGTATTTT. Amino acids: CASSLEGGTQYF. The full variable domain, in which reference TRBV5-1 and TRBJ2-3 provide the parts outside the CDR3, is KAGVTQTPRYLIKTRGQQVTLSCSPISGHRSVSWYQQTPGQGLQFLFEYFSETQRNKGNFPGRFSGRQFSNSRSEMNVSTLELGDSALYLCASSLEGGTQYFGPGTRLTVL.

The gene calls are TRBV21-1 and TRBJ1-2. TRBV21-1 is marked as a pseudogene. CDR3 size: 17 residues. The CDR3 loop is CASSKAYLVPFLYGYTF. CDR3 DNA: TGTGCCAGCAGCAAAGCATACTTAGTACCCTTTCTCTATGGCTACACCTTC.